Shown below are 22 T cell receptor beta chains from a single sample sequenced in a study of blood T cells in healthy people across ages. Primed by a sample-barcoded 5' primer and a J-beta primer mix, a second PCR proceeded for 7 to 11 cycles. Using its own MiXCR run on the 5' RACE reads, TCRdb lists one record per CDR3 protein. This table has more than 900,000 distinct CDR3 sequences, around 27% appearing once. These records were also assigned to another study, of T cells of mothers and their children.

Sequenced input: blood. The receptor source for this set is a girl aged 2 to 10 in good health.

This chain links TRBV20-1 with TRBJ2-3; D is perhaps TRBD1 or TRBD2 (6 bases each). V gave up 1 base and J gave up 6 bases, with 14 bases separating them. This CDR3 region has 14 residues. Germline loops: CDR1 DFQATT, CDR2 SNEGSKA (reference sequence). In DNA, the CDR3 is TGCAGTGCTAGAGGAAGGGGGGCGGCGGATACGCAGTATTTT. Translating it yields CSARGRGAADTQYF.

The V and J genes are TRBV11-2 and TRBJ2-5; TRBD1 agrees at 10 bases. The J segment lost 1 base and the V segment lost 5 bases, leaving 7 bases of the junction unmatched. Germline assignment: CDR1 SGHAT and CDR2 FQNNGV. The CDR3 consists of 16 residues. In nucleotides, the CDR3 is TGTGCCAGCAGCACCGGGACAGGGGAAACCCAAGAGACCCAGTACTTC. Its protein is CASSTGTGETQETQYF.

This clonotype was observed a few times. V and J are TRBV12-3 or TRBV12-4 and TRBJ2-4; 12 bases are a match to TRBD2. The CDR3 loop spans 13 amino acids. V shed 6 bases and J 6 bases; nucleotides not matched to a gene: 0. The CDR3 DNA reads as TGTGCCAGCAGACTAGCGGGGGGAAACATTCAGTACTTC. Translated, it gives CASRLAGGNIQYF.

The chain links TRBV20-1 to TRBJ2-5; weak D call: TRBD2 (5 bases). The CDR3 spans 15 residues. V dropped 3 bases and J dropped 2 bases, with 16 bases sitting between them. From germline, CDR1 is DFQATT and CDR2 SNEGSKA (reference sequence). The CDR3 region is CSASSGDLGQETQYF. DNA of the CDR3: TGCAGTGCTAGTTCCGGGGATTTGGGGCAAGAGACCCAGTACTTC.

This clonotype came up a few times. At one boundary the junction diverges from the germline segment, which might be a read error. The V call is TRBV20-1, the J call TRBJ2-1; D is unresolved. From germline, CDR1 is DFQATT and CDR2 SNEGSKA (reference sequence). The CDR3 is 14 residues long. The CDR3 sequence: CSAPSPPSYNERFF. The CDR3 region has the DNA TGCAGTGCCCCCTCCCCCCCTTCCTACAATGAGCGGTTCTTC.

The V gene is TRBV20-1, the J gene TRBJ2-5, with 10 bases that match TRBD2. The DNA end lines up better with TRBJ2-1; the J call may be wrong. This CDR3 comprises 13 residues. From germline, CDR1 is DFQATT and CDR2 SNEGSKA (reference sequence). The CDR3 reads CSAKASGSHEQFF. The CDR3 nucleotides are TGCAGTGCTAAGGCTAGCGGGAGTCATGAGCAGTTCTTC.

The CDR3, as DNA: TGCAGCGTTGAAGTTCGTAGGAATGAGCAGTTCTTC. Its translation: CSVEVRRNEQFF. The chain couples TRBV29-1 to TRBJ2-5; D unclear. The J call is uncertain, as TRBJ2-1 better fits the DNA end. CDR1 SQVTM and CDR2 ANQGSEA come from the germline V gene. This CDR3 has 12 residues.

This clonotype was seen at least ten times. Its ends do not fully match the called genes, so a read error is possible. The rearrangement uses TRBV5-1 and TRBJ2-7; 10 nucleotides match TRBD1. In germline, CDR1 is SGHRS, CDR2 YFSETQ. The CDR3 totals 14 residues. CDR3 nucleotides: TGTGCCAGCAGTCCCGGGACAGGGGCCTACGAGCAGTACTTC. It specifies CASSPGTGAYEQYF.

The chain is built from TRBV15 and TRBJ2-2; 7 nucleotides align to TRBD1. The CDR3 is made up of 16 amino acids. Trimming took 1 base from V and 1 from J; bases not matched to a gene: 3. The germline gives CDR1 LNHNV, CDR2 YYDKDF (reference sequence). CDR3 in amino acids: CATSRVRTGNTGELFF. The CDR3 coding sequence is TGTGCCACCAGCAGAGTCAGGACAGGGAACACCGGGGAGCTGTTTTTT.

V usage is TRBV7-2 and J usage is TRBJ1-2; a possible D gene is TRBD1 (6 bases). The CDR3 is made up of 15 amino acids. V dropped 5 bases and J dropped 5 bases, with 18 bases sitting between them. CDR1 is SGHTA and CDR2 is FQGNSA in the germline V gene. The CDR3: CASSRRGAGLYGYTF. The CDR3 DNA is TGTGCCAGCAGCCGACGGGGGGCCGGATTGTATGGCTACACCTTC.

Relative to its sample, this clonotype is medium-sized. J is TRBJ1-2 and V is TRBV4-3; D gene uncertain. Germline assignment: CDR1 LGHNA and CDR2 YSLEER. This CDR3 has 16 residues. V dropped 0 bases and J dropped 0 bases, with 11 bases sitting between them. The CDR3 bases are TGCGCCAGCAGCCAAGAATCCGGCTTTACTAACTATGGCTACACCTTC. Protein: CASSQESGFTNYGYTF.

This clonotype occurred a few times. The chain links TRBV2 to TRBJ2-2; D call uncertain. CDR1 and CDR2 (germline): SNHLY, FYNNEI. The CDR3 has 12 amino acids. Trimming stripped 8 bases from V and 3 bases from J, with 7 bases between. CDR3 sequence reads: CASFQYTGELFF. The CDR3 coding sequence is TGTGCCAGCTTCCAGTACACCGGGGAGCTGTTTTTT.

The chain carries TRBV20-1 and TRBJ2-1; tentative D call: TRBD1 (6 bases). From germline, CDR1 is DFQATT and CDR2 SNEGSKA (reference sequence). The V and J ends lost 2 bases and 7 bases respectively, with 18 bases between them. The CDR3 covers 15 residues. CDR3 protein: CSARILGAPLNEQFF. DNA for the CDR3: TGCAGTGCTAGAATCCTGGGGGCCCCTCTTAATGAGCAGTTCTTC.

This sequence joins TRBV29-1 and TRBJ1-1, with D perhaps TRBD1 (5 bases). The CDR3 runs to 15 residues. CDR1 is SQVTM and CDR2 is ANQGSEA in the germline V gene. V was trimmed by 6 bases and J by 2 bases, leaving 19 bases between them. CDR3 DNA sequence: TGCAGCGTCGATATCGAAGGGGCGCTAAACACTGAAGCTTTCTTT. It translates to CSVDIEGALNTEAFF.

This rearrangement joins TRBV7-8 to TRBJ2-7; 8 bases are a match to TRBD2. After removal of 1 base from V and 1 base from J, the junction contained 3 bases not matched to a gene. CDR3 length: 15 residues. Germline V CDR1 and CDR2: SGHVS, FQNEAQ. Here the CDR3 reads CASSLEAGESYEQYF. In nucleotides, the CDR3 is TGTGCCAGCAGCTTAGAAGCGGGGGAGTCCTACGAGCAGTACTTC.

On this clonotype itself: The CDR3 end shows no conserved phenylalanine or tryptophan, and so a read error is likely. The V call is TRBV7-2, the J call TRBJ1-1, with D perhaps TRBD1 (5 bases). CDR1 is SGHTA, CDR2 FQGNSA, per germline. V lost 5 bases and J 5 bases, leaving 18 bases between the germline ends. The CDR3 loop spans 15 amino acids. CDR3 coding DNA: TGTGCCAGCAGCCCGGATTTGGGGGGGGGAACTGAAGCTTTCCTT. This codes for CASSPDLGGGTEAFL.

The V and J genes are TRBV28 and TRBJ1-2; the D is unclear. Trimming cost V 6 bases and J 8 bases, with 16 bases left between them. The CDR3 contains 13 residues. Germline CDR1 is MDHEN and CDR2 is SYDVKM. The CDR3 nucleotides are TGTGCCAGCAGCCCCTGGGCGAGCGTCGGCTACACCTTC. It translates to CASSPWASVGYTF.

This sequence joins TRBV20-1 and TRBJ2-4; perhaps TRBD2 as D (6 bases). The V and J ends lost 5 bases and 0 bases respectively, with 23 bases between them. Germline values: CDR1 DFQATT, CDR2 SNEGSKA (reference sequence). CDR3 length: 18 amino acids. The CDR3 loop is CSAQFPAGGPLAKNIQYF. In nucleotides, the CDR3 is TGCAGTGCTCAGTTTCCCGCCGGGGGACCCTTAGCCAAAAACATTCAGTACTTC.

In this sample, this clonotype turned up once. The chain carries TRBV6-1 and TRBJ2-3, with D maybe TRBD2 (5 bases). Germline loops: CDR1 MNHNS, CDR2 SASEGT. This CDR3 contains 12 residues. V gave up 2 bases and J gave up 6 bases, with 6 bases separating them. The CDR3 sequence is CASSEPGDTQYF. The DNA for the CDR3 is TGTGCCAGCAGTGAACCGGGGGATACGCAGTATTTT.

Only a few counts were recorded for this clonotype. This sequence joins TRBV7-9 and TRBJ2-5; perhaps TRBD2 as D (5 bases). The germline V gene encodes CDR1 SEHNR and CDR2 FQNEAQ (reference sequence). The CDR3 contains 14 residues. Trimming cost V 0 bases and J 5 bases, with 10 bases left between them. In DNA form, the CDR3 reads TGTGCCAGCAGCTTAGCCCGGGATATGGAGACCCAGTACTTC. Its protein product is CASSLARDMETQYF.

In regard to this clonotype: At one of its ends the junction is not consistent with the germline gene, which may arise from a read error. The V call is TRBV7-3, the J call TRBJ2-3; TRBD2 agrees at 11 bases. CDR3 length equals 15 residues. Per germline, CDR1 SGHTA and CDR2 FQGTGA. CDR3 residues: CASSSLAGGTDAQYF. For the CDR3, the DNA is TGTGCCAGCAGCTCTCTAGCGGGGGGCACAGATGCGCAGTATTTT.

Comments on this clonotype: The CDR3 does not end in the conserved phenylalanine or tryptophan, so this is likely a read error. The chain joins TRBV9 to TRBJ2-7; D ambiguous. Germline CDR1 reads SGDLS; CDR2 reads YYNGEE. Trimming cost V 3 bases and J 5 bases, with 12 bases left between them. CDR3 length equals 13 residues. Here the CDR3 reads CASSGTRSDEQYY. For the CDR3, the DNA is TGTGCCAGCAGCGGGACCCGGAGTGACGAGCAGTACTAC.